This T cell receptor (beta chain) was recovered during a study of T-cell reconstitution after alpha-beta-depleted transplantation in children. Molecular barcoding with unique molecular identifiers was used for the TCRbeta library. TCRdb analysed the PCR reads with MiXCR anew, one entry per CDR3 protein. The table lists some 340,000 distinct CDR3 sequences, about 9.4% of them singletons. Ten or more counts support this clonotype. V gave up 3 bases and J gave up 8 bases, with 16 bases separating them. Germline V gives CDR1 DFQATT, CDR2 SNEGSKA (reference sequence). This CDR3 contains 14 residues. The rearrangement joins TRBV20-1 to TRBJ1-4; perhaps TRBD1 as D (6 bases). This TCR was sampled from a human donor who donated a stem cell graft to a child with acute lymphoblastic leukemia. The sample was PBMCs from the stem cell graft donor, taken from the stem cell graft. The CDR3 region has the DNA TGCAGTGCTAGGGCCACAGGGATTCGGGAAAAACTGTTTTTT. Encoded protein: CSARATGIREKLFF.